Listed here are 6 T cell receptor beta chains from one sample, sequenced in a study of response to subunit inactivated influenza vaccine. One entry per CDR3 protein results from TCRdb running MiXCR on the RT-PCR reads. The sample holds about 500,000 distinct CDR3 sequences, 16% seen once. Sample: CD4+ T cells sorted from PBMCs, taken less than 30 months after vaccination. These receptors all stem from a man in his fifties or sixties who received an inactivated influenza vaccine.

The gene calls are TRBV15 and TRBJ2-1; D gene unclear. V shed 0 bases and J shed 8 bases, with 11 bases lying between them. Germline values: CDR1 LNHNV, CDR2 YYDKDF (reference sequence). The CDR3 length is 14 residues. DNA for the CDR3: TGTGCCACCAGCAGAGAGGCGGTCGGGCATGAGCAGTTCTTC. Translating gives CATSREAVGHEQFF.

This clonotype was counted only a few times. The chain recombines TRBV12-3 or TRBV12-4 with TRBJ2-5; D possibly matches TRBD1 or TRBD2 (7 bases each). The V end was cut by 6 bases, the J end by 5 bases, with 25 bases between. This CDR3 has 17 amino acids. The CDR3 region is CASSLTPGLQGGETQYF. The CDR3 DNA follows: TGTGCCAGCAGCCTCACCCCGGGACTGCAGGGGGGGGAGACCCAGTACTTC.

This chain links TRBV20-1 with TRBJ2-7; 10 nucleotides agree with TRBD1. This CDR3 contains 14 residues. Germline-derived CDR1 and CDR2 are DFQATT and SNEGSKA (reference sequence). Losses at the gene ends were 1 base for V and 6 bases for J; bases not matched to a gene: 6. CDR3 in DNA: TGCAGTGCTAGAGCCGGGACAGGGGATCGCGAGCAGTACTTC. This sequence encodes CSARAGTGDREQYF.

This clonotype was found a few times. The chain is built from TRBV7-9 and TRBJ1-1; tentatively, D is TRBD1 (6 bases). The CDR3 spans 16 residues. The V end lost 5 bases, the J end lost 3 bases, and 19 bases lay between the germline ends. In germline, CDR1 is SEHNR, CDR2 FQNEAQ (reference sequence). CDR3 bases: TGTGCCAGCAGCCCAAGGAGGGCAGGGGTGGACACTGAAGCTTTCTTT. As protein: CASSPRRAGVDTEAFF.

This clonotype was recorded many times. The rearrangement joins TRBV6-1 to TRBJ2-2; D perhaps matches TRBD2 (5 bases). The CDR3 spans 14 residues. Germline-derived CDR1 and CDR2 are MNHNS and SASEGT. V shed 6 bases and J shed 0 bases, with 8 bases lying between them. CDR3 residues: CASSGLANTGELFF. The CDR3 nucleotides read TGTGCCAGCAGCGGACTGGCGAACACCGGGGAGCTGTTTTTT.

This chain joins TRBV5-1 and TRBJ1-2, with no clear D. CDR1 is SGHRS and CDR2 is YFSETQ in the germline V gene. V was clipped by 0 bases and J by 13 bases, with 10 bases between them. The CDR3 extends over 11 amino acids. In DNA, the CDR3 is TGCGCCAGCAGCTTGGATGGACGGACCACCTTC. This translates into CASSLDGRTTF.